Below are 15 T cell receptor beta chains sequenced from a single sample in a study of Ad26.COV2.S vaccination and SARS-CoV-2 variants. Measured with immunoSEQ multiplex PCR; TCRdb has only the in-frame clones, and not every one. The table includes hundreds of thousands of clones, more than 75% detected once. As for treatment: some 20 received Ad26.COV2.S at low or high dose, single or two shots; about 5 received placebo; per-sample allocation not given. Sampling took place 63 days after the first vaccine or placebo injection. The specimen was peripheral blood, collected in a trial of Ad26.COV2.S vaccine versus placebo. Receptor source: a person between 18 and 59 years old who received the Ad26.COV2.S COVID-19 vaccine or a placebo.

This chain connects TRBV12-1 to TRBJ2-5; the table names TRBD1, a call not compared with the DNA. TRBV12-1 is listed as a pseudogene. This CDR3 region has 18 residues. The CDR3 sequence is CASSLGAGTGATQETQYF. The DNA of the CDR3 is TGTGCCAGCAGCTTGGGGGCCGGGACAGGGGCAACCCAAGAGACCCAGTACTTC.

The CDR3 sequence is CASSESILGKLFF. The CDR3 nucleotides read TGCGCCAGCAGTGAGTCGATACTCGGAAAACTGTTTTTT. The chain has TRBV10-1 and TRBJ1-4; D not resolved. Trimming took 0 bases from V and 10 from J, leaving 9 bases between them. The germline V gene encodes CDR1 WNHNN and CDR2 SYGVQD (reference sequence). CDR3 length: 13 residues.

The chain carries TRBV7-6 and TRBJ1-1, with TRBD1 matching over 7 bases. The CDR3 sequence is 15 residues long. The germline CDR1 and CDR2 sequences are SGHVS and FNYEAQ. The trim removed 0 bases at V and 6 bases at J, leaving 7 bases unmatched. The CDR3 DNA sequence: TGTGCCAGCAGCTTAGCGGGACAGCGGTCGGCTGAAGCTTTCTTT. This sequence encodes CASSLAGQRSAEAFF.

The J gene is TRBJ1-5, the V gene TRBV11-2; 8 bases fit TRBD1. The CDR3 extends over 15 amino acids. Germline trimming cut 5 bases from V and 6 bases from J; bases unmatched to any gene: 9. The V gene's germline CDR1 is SGHAT and CDR2 FQNNGV. The CDR3 is CASSPTGASVQPQHF. The DNA of the CDR3 is TGTGCCAGCAGCCCGACAGGGGCCTCTGTTCAGCCCCAGCATTTT.

J is TRBJ1-4 and V is TRBV7-6; weak D call: TRBD1 (5 bases). Trimming took off 3 bases at V and 3 bases at J, with 17 bases between the two ends. CDR1 and CDR2 (germline): SGHVS, FNYEAQ. The CDR3 is 17 residues long. The CDR3, as DNA: TGTGCCAGCAGCTTTCGATCTGTCGGGGCTGCTAATGAAAAACTGTTTTTT. Translating it yields CASSFRSVGAANEKLFF.

The chain couples TRBV18 to TRBJ1-5; D not resolved. Germline CDR1 is KGHSH and CDR2 is LQKENI. V was cut by 2 bases and J by 1 base, with 6 bases left in between. The CDR3 spans 14 residues. The CDR3 loop reads CASSPVRSNQPQHF. CDR3 nucleotide sequence: TGTGCCAGCTCACCAGTCAGGAGCAATCAGCCCCAGCATTTT.

The gene calls are TRBV28 and TRBJ2-3, with a possible D match to TRBD1 (6 bases). V lost 4 bases and J lost 0, with 11 bases in between. Per the germline V gene, CDR1 is MDHEN and CDR2 is SYDVKM. The CDR3 loop spans 15 amino acids. CDR3 nucleotide sequence: TGTGCCAGCAGTTCAACAGGGATTAGCACAGATACGCAGTATTTT. It encodes CASSSTGISTDTQYF.

This clone was detected only once. V is TRBV7-9 and J is TRBJ1-4, with D possibly matching TRBD1 (6 bases). V was clipped by 6 bases and J by 8 bases, with 22 bases between them. This CDR3 has 16 residues. Germline values: CDR1 SEHNR, CDR2 FQNEAQ (reference sequence). The CDR3 protein is CASRPGVYGGREKLFF. In DNA form, the CDR3 reads TGTGCCAGCAGGCCAGGGGTATATGGGGGGCGAGAAAAACTGTTTTTT.

This clone appeared a single time. This rearrangement joins TRBV6-6 to TRBJ2-3, with D tentatively TRBD1 (6 bases). V lost 6 bases to trimming and J lost 1 base, with 14 bases between them. This CDR3 is built from 15 residues. Germline CDR1 MNHNY, CDR2 SVGAGI (reference sequence). CDR3 sequence reads: CASRPGQSRTDTQYF. CDR3 coding DNA: TGTGCCAGCAGACCTGGACAGAGCCGCACAGATACGCAGTATTTT.

The rearrangement joins TRBV29-1 to TRBJ2-7; possible D gene TRBD2, 6 bases. V lost 4 bases and J lost 2, with 18 bases in between. This CDR3 is 15 amino acids long. The germline V gene encodes CDR1 SQVTM and CDR2 ANQGSEA. The CDR3 region is CSVGDSGTQAYEQYF. CDR3 nucleotide sequence: TGCAGCGTTGGGGATAGCGGAACCCAAGCCTACGAGCAGTACTTC.

This chain links TRBV9 with TRBJ1-6; D possibly corresponds to TRBD1 (5 bases). The V end lost 4 bases, the J end lost 1 base, and 9 bases lay between the germline ends. Germline CDR1 SGDLS, CDR2 YYNGEE. The CDR3 is 15 amino acids. Written as DNA, the CDR3 is TGTGCCAGCAGCCCCCAGGGTTCCTATAATTCACCCCTCCACTTT. Its translation: CASSPQGSYNSPLHF.

This clone was found many times. The chain uses TRBV15 and TRBJ2-1; a possible D gene is TRBD1 (6 bases). The V gene lost 0 bases and the J gene lost 9 bases, with 15 bases spanning the gap. Per the germline V gene, CDR1 is LNHNV and CDR2 is YYDKDF (reference sequence). The CDR3 extends over 15 amino acids. CDR3 in amino acids: CATSRDAQGIGEQFF. CDR3 nucleotide sequence: TGTGCCACCAGCAGAGATGCCCAGGGGATTGGTGAGCAGTTCTTC.

The chain couples TRBV19 to TRBJ1-2, with 11 positions matching TRBD1. Germline CDR1 and CDR2: LNHDA and SQIVND (reference sequence). The V gene end was trimmed by 5 bases and the J gene end by 4 bases; junction bases not matched to a gene: 6. The CDR3 runs to 15 residues. The CDR3 region is CASSWGQGESYGYTF. In nucleotides, the CDR3 is TGTGCCAGTAGTTGGGGACAGGGGGAGTCCTATGGCTACACCTTC.

The V and J genes are TRBV19 and TRBJ1-5; a weak D match, TRBD1 (5 bases). Germline V lookup: CDR1 LNHDA, CDR2 SQIVND (reference sequence). The CDR3 consists of 16 residues. V shed 0 bases and J shed 5 bases, with 14 bases lying between them. In DNA form, the CDR3 reads TGTGCCAGTAGTATAGAGGGACCGGGACCCCATCAGCCCCAGCATTTT. It translates to CASSIEGPGPHQPQHF.

CDR3 bases: TGTGCCAGCAGCCCAGGTGGAGGGGGCGGAAAACTGTTTTTT. It is translated as CASSPGGGGGKLFF. V gene TRBV5-5 combines with J gene TRBJ1-4, with 7 positions matching TRBD1. The CDR3 covers 14 residues. After removal of 4 bases from V and 10 bases from J, the junction contained 10 bases not matched to a gene. Germline V gene data show CDR1 as SGHKS and CDR2 as YYEKEE (reference sequence). Supplemented by reference TRBV5-5 and TRBJ1-4, the full variable domain reads DAGVTQSPTHLIKTRGQQVTLRCSPISGHKSVSWYQQVLGQGPQFIFQYYEKEERGRGNFPDRFSARQFPNYSSELNVNALLLGDSALYLCASSPGGGGGKLFFGSGTQLSVL.